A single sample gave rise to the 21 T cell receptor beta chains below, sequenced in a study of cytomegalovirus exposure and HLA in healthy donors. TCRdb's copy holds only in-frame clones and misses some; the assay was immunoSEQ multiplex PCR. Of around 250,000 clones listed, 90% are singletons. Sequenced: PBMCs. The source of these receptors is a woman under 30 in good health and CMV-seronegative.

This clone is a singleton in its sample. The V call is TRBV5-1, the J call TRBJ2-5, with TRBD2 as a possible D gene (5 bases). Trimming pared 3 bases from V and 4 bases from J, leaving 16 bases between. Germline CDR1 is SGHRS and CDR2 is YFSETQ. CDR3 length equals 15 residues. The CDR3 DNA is TGCGCCAGCAGCTCCGGGCCGGGGTTGGGAGAGACCCAGTACTTC. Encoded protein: CASSSGPGLGETQYF.

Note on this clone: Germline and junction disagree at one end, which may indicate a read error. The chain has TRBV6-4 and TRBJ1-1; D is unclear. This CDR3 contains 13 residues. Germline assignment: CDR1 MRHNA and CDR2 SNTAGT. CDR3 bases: TGTGCCACCAGTAAGGGCGGGGAGACTGAAGCTTTCTTT. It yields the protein CATSKGGETEAFF.

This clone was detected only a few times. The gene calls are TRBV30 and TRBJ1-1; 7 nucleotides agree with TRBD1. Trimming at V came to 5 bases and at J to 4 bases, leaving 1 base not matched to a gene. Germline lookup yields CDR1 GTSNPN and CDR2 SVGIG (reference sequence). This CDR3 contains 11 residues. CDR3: CAWAGGTEAFF. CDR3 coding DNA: TGTGCCTGGGCAGGGGGCACTGAAGCTTTCTTT.

CDR3 DNA: TGTGCCAGCAGCCCAAAGGACAGGGAACAAGAGACCCAGTACTTC. It yields the protein CASSPKDREQETQYF. The rearrangement links TRBV7-9 to TRBJ2-5; 8 bases are a match to TRBD1. The V gene's germline CDR1 is SEHNR and CDR2 FQNEAQ (reference sequence). Trimming at V came to 5 bases and at J to 2 bases, leaving 7 bases not matched to a gene. CDR3 length: 15 amino acids.

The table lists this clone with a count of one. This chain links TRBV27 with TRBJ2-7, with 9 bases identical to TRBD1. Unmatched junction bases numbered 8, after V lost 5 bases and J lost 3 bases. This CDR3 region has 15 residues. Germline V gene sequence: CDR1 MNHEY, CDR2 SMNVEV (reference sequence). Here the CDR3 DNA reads TGTGCCAGCAGTCCCGGGACAGGGATGAGCTACGAGCAGTACTTC. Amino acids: CASSPGTGMSYEQYF.

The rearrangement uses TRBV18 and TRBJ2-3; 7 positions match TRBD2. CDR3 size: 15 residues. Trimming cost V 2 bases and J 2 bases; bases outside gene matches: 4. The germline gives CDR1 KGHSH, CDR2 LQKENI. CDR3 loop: CASSPSSGATDTQYF. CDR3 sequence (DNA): TGTGCCAGCTCACCATCTAGCGGCGCCACAGATACGCAGTATTTT.

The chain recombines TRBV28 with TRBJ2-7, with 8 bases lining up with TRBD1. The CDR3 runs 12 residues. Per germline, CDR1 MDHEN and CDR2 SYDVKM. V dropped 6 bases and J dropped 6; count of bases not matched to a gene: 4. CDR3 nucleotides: TGTGCCAGCAGCCCGACAGGGGCCGAGCAGTACGTC. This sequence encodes CASSPTGAEQYV.

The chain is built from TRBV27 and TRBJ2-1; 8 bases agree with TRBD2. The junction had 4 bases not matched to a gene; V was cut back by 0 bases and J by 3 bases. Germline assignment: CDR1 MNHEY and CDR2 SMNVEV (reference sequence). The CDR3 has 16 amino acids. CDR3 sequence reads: CASSLSSGGLYNEQFF. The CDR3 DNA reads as TGTGCCAGCAGTTTATCGAGCGGGGGACTCTACAATGAGCAGTTCTTC.

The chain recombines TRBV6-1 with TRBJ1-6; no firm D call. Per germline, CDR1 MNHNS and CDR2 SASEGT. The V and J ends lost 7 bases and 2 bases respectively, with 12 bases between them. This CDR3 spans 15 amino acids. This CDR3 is CASTAGRAYNSPLHF. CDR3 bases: TGTGCCAGCACTGCCGGGAGAGCCTATAATTCACCCCTCCACTTT.

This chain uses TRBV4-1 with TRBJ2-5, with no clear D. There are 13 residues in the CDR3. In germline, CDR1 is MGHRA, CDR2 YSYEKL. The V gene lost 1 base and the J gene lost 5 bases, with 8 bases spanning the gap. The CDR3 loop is CASSQVWRETQYF. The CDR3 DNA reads TGCGCCAGCAGCCAAGTCTGGCGGGAGACCCAGTACTTC.

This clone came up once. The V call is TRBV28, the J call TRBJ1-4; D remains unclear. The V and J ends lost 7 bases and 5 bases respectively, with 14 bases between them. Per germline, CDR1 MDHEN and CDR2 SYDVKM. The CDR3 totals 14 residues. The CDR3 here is CASTLPGKNEKLFF. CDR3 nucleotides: TGTGCCAGCACCCTCCCCGGGAAAAATGAAAAACTGTTTTTT.

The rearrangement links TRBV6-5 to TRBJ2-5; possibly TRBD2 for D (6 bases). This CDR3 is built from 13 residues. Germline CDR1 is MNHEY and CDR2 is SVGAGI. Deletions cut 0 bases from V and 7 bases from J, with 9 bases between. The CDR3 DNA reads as TGTGCCAGCAGTTACTCGGTTAGCGGGACCCAGTACTTC. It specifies CASSYSVSGTQYF.

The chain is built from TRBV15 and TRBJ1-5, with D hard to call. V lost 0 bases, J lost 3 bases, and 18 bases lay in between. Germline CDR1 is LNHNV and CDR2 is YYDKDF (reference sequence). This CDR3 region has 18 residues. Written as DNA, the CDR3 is TGTGCCACCAGCAGAGAGGTTCATCCACAGACGCTCAATCAGCCCCAGCATTTT. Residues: CATSREVHPQTLNQPQHF.

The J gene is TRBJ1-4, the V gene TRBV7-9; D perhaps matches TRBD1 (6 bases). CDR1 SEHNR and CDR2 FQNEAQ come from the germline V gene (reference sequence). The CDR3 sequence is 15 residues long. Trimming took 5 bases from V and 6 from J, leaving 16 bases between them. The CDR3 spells CASSPLTGLDEKLFF. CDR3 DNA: TGTGCCAGCAGCCCCCTGACAGGTTTGGATGAAAAACTGTTTTTT.

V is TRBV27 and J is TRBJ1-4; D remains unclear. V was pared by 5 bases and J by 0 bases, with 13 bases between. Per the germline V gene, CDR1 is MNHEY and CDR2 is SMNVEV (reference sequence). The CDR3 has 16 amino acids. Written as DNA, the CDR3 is TGTGCCAGCAGTACCAGGTGGGGAGCAACTAATGAAAAACTGTTTTTT. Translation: CASSTRWGATNEKLFF.

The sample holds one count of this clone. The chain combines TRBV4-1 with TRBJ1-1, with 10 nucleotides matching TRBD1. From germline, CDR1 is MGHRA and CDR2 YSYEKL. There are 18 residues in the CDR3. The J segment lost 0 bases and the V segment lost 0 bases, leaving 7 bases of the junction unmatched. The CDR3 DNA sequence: TGCGCCAGCAGCCAAGACCCCGGGACAGGGGAGATGAACACTGAAGCTTTCTTT. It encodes CASSQDPGTGEMNTEAFF.

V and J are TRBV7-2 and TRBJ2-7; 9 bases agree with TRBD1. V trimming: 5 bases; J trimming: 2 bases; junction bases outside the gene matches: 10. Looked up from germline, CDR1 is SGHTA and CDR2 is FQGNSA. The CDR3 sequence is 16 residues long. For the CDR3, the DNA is TGTGCCAGCAGCCTCTCGGCCGGGACAGGGACCTACGAGCAGTACTTC. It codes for CASSLSAGTGTYEQYF.

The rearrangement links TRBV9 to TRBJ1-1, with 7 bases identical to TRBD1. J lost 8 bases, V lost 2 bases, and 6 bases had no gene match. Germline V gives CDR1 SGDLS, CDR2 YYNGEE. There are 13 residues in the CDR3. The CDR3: CASSVGQANEAFF. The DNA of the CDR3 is TGTGCCAGCAGCGTCGGACAGGCAAACGAAGCTTTCTTT.

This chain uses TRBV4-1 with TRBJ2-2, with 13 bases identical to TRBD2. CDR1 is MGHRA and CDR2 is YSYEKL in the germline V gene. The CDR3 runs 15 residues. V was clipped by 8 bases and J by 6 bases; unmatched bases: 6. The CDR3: CASRGLAGDSGELFF. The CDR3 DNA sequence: TGCGCCAGCCGTGGACTAGCGGGGGATTCCGGGGAGCTGTTTTTT.

The CDR3 coding sequence is TGTGCCAGCAGCTTAGCTGCCGGACTAGCGGGGGGGATCGGCACCGGGGAGCTGTTTTTT. This encodes CASSLAAGLAGGIGTGELFF. This chain joins TRBV7-6 and TRBJ2-2; 15 bases fit TRBD2. V was clipped by 0 bases and J by 4 bases; unmatched bases: 9. This CDR3 spans 20 amino acids. Germline CDR1 is SGHVS and CDR2 is FNYEAQ.

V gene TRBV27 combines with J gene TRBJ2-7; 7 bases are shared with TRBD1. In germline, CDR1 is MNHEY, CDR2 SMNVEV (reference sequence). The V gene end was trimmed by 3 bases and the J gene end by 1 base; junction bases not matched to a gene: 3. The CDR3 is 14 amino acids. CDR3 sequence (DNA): TGTGCCAGCAGTTTCCGGGACAGTTCCTACGAGCAGTACTTC. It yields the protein CASSFRDSSYEQYF.